These 29 T cell receptor beta chains were all obtained from the same sample, sequenced in a study of cytomegalovirus exposure and HLA in healthy donors. This PCR relied on a set of 60 Vbeta primers and 13 Jbeta primers. The method was immunoSEQ multiplex PCR; TCRdb's version includes in-frame clones alone and lacks a portion of them. The top ten clones hold over 1.5% of a sample with more than 150,000 clones, about four fifths of them seen once. Sequencing used PBMCs. The receptors originated from a girl aged 10-17 years in good health and CMV-seropositive.

The chain combines TRBV11-3 with TRBJ2-2; 8 positions agree with TRBD1. J was trimmed by 9 bases and V by 1 base; bases with no gene match: 13. The CDR3 runs 17 residues. CDR1 SGHNT and CDR2 YENEEA come from the germline V gene. The CDR3 nucleotides are TGTGCCAGCAGCTTAGGTCGCGCAGGGGGCGGATTTAGGGAGCTGTTTTTT. Translation: CASSLGRAGGGFRELFF.

The CDR3: CASSLVGSYNSPLHF. The CDR3 region has the DNA TGTGCCAGCAGCTTGGTCGGGTCCTATAATTCACCCCTCCACTTT. This sequence joins TRBV5-4 and TRBJ1-6; D ambiguous. Trimming left V 0 bases short and J 1 base short, with 5 bases between. The germline V gene encodes CDR1 SGHNT and CDR2 YYREEE (reference sequence). The CDR3 loop spans 15 amino acids. Based on the CDR3 plus reference TRBV5-4 and TRBJ1-6, the full variable domain is ETGVTQSPTHLIKTRGQQVTLRCSSQSGHNTVSWYQQALGQGPQFIFQYYREEENGRGNFPPRFSGLQFPNYSSELNVNALELDDSALYLCASSLVGSYNSPLHFGNGTRLTVT.

The chain employs TRBV29-1 and TRBJ2-1, with D possibly being TRBD2 (6 bases). The CDR3 runs 13 residues. Germline CDR1 is SQVTM and CDR2 is ANQGSEA. Trimming pared 7 bases from V and 7 bases from J, leaving 17 bases between. Written as DNA, the CDR3 is TGCAGCGCCTTTCCGGGAGACCCGAATGAGCAGTTCTTC. It encodes CSAFPGDPNEQFF.

The chain is built from TRBV5-1 and TRBJ2-6; the D gene is possibly TRBD1 (6 bases). Germline assignment: CDR1 SGHRS and CDR2 YFSETQ. CDR3 size: 16 residues. V shed 3 bases and J shed 4 bases, with 14 bases lying between them. CDR3 amino acids: CASSSTSGAGANVLTF. The CDR3 DNA reads TGCGCCAGCAGCTCCACCTCAGGGGCGGGGGCCAACGTCCTGACTTTC.

The sample holds one count of this clone. The chain employs TRBV2 and TRBJ1-1; D not resolved. Trimming cost V 5 bases and J 4 bases, with 11 bases left between them. Germline V CDR1 and CDR2: SNHLY, FYNNEI. The CDR3 contains 13 residues. The CDR3 region is CASSRTAGTEAFF. CDR3 nucleotides: TGTGCCAGCAGTAGGACCGCGGGCACTGAAGCTTTCTTT.

The DNA of the CDR3 is TGCGCCAGCAGCCCGGGGGGAGTCTCTAACTATGGCTACACCTTC. This sequence encodes CASSPGGVSNYGYTF. The gene calls are TRBV4-3 and TRBJ1-2, with D maybe TRBD1 (5 bases). The V end was cut by 4 bases, the J end by 0 bases, with 12 bases between. The CDR3 covers 15 residues. In germline, CDR1 is LGHNA, CDR2 YSLEER.

This clone was seen once. The rearrangement links TRBV4-1 to TRBJ1-1; 10 bases map to TRBD1. The CDR3 totals 14 residues. Germline CDR1 MGHRA, CDR2 YSYEKL. Trimming cost V 6 bases and J 3 bases; bases outside gene matches: 4. CDR3 amino acids: CASSKDRGDTEAFF. The CDR3 nucleotides are TGCGCCAGCAGTAAGGACAGGGGGGACACTGAAGCTTTCTTT.

The chain links TRBV5-6 to TRBJ2-3; D is undetermined. Germline CDR1 reads SGHDT; CDR2 reads YYEEEE. The CDR3 runs to 15 residues. Trimming stripped 4 bases from V and 2 bases from J, with 14 bases between. The DNA of the CDR3 is TGTGCCAGCAGCCCGACGGGTCGGAACACAGATACGCAGTATTTT. The encoded protein is CASSPTGRNTDTQYF.

In its sample, this clone was seen a few times. The chain combines TRBV10-3 with TRBJ1-5; D call uncertain. V was clipped by 10 bases and J by 3 bases, with 13 bases between them. The length of the CDR3 is 13 residues. Germline-derived CDR1 and CDR2 are ENHRY and SYGVKD. CDR3 sequence: CATSRDDNQPQHF. CDR3 coding DNA: TGTGCCACTTCGAGGGATGACAATCAGCCCCAGCATTTT.

The V call is TRBV10-2, the J call TRBJ2-1, with 9 nucleotides matching TRBD2. Germline CDR1 reads WSHSY; CDR2 reads SAAADI. The CDR3 runs 15 residues. J gave up 5 bases and V 7 bases, and 9 bases lay outside the gene matches. CDR3 amino acids: CASNGPGLANNEQFF. The DNA for the CDR3 is TGCGCCAGCAACGGACCGGGACTAGCTAACAATGAGCAGTTCTTC.

The rearrangement uses TRBV13 and TRBJ2-1; D may be TRBD1 (6 bases). Trimming removed 1 base from V and 0 bases from J, with 16 bases in between. CDR3 size: 18 residues. CDR1 and CDR2 from the germline V gene are PRHDT and FYEKMQ (reference sequence). CDR3 in amino acids: CASSLVPAGVVSYNEQFF. The CDR3 region has the DNA TGTGCCAGCAGCTTAGTCCCGGCAGGGGTCGTCTCCTACAATGAGCAGTTCTTC.

The rearrangement links TRBV6-1 to TRBJ2-7; 11 bases agree with TRBD1. Germline CDR1 MNHNS, CDR2 SASEGT. Trimming took 1 base from V and 3 from J; bases not matched to a gene: 2. This CDR3 contains 15 residues. CDR3: CASSEEGTGGYEQYF. In DNA, the CDR3 is TGTGCCAGCAGTGAAGAGGGGACAGGGGGCTACGAGCAGTACTTC.

The chain joins TRBV7-2 to TRBJ1-2; 7 bases align to TRBD1. Germline-derived CDR1 and CDR2 are SGHTA and FQGNSA. Trimming took 4 bases from V and 1 from J; bases not matched to a gene: 6. CDR3 size: 15 residues. The CDR3 bases are TGTGCCAGCAGCTCAGGGGGATTTCGTAACTATGGCTACACCTTC. This encodes CASSSGGFRNYGYTF.

This chain links TRBV10-2 with TRBJ2-3, with D perhaps TRBD1 (6 bases). V lost 3 bases and J lost 1, with 11 bases in between. Germline V gene data show CDR1 as WSHSY and CDR2 as SAAADI. CDR3 length equals 15 residues. CDR3 DNA: TGCGCCAGCAGTGATATGGGACAAGGCACAGATACGCAGTATTTT. Encoded protein: CASSDMGQGTDTQYF.

The chain employs TRBV5-6 and TRBJ1-5; possibly TRBD1 for D (6 bases). CDR3 length: 16 residues. Germline V gives CDR1 SGHDT, CDR2 YYEEEE. Trimming shortened V by 4 bases and J by 0 bases, and 14 bases separated the two germline ends. The CDR3 sequence: CASSQRQQGSNQPQHF. CDR3 in DNA: TGTGCCAGCAGCCAAAGACAACAGGGTAGCAATCAGCCCCAGCATTTT. Using reference TRBV5-6 and TRBJ1-5 for the parts outside the CDR3, the full variable domain is DAGVTQSPTHLIKTRGQQVTLRCSPKSGHDTVSWYQQALGQGPQFIFQYYEEEERQRGNFPDRFSGHQFPNYSSELNVNALLLGDSALYLCASSQRQQGSNQPQHFGDGTRLSIL.

The chain employs TRBV9 and TRBJ2-2, with a possible D match to TRBD2 (7 bases). CDR1 and CDR2 (germline): SGDLS, YYNGEE. Trimming took off 0 bases at V and 3 bases at J, with 15 bases between the two ends. The length of the CDR3 is 17 residues. CDR3 sequence (DNA): TGTGCCAGCAGCGTAGCATACGGGGGGCCAGACACCGGGGAGCTGTTTTTT. This encodes CASSVAYGGPDTGELFF.

The chain carries TRBV19 and TRBJ2-7; D remains ambiguous. The CDR3 is 15 amino acids. Trimming left V 3 bases short and J 0 bases short, with 12 bases between. From germline, CDR1 is LNHDA and CDR2 SQIVND (reference sequence). CDR3 nucleotide sequence: TGTGCCAGTAGTATTGGTCCACAGAGCTCCTACGAGCAGTACTTC. This translates into CASSIGPQSSYEQYF.

V and J are TRBV9 and TRBJ2-2; TRBD2 matches 10 bases. This CDR3 contains 17 residues. Germline CDR1 SGDLS, CDR2 YYNGEE. Trimming removed 0 bases from V and 5 bases from J; junction bases left unmatched: 7. The CDR3 region is CASSVGLAGRGTGELFF. The CDR3 DNA sequence: TGTGCCAGCAGCGTAGGACTAGCGGGCCGGGGGACCGGGGAGCTGTTTTTT.

This clone was detected a few times. This chain joins TRBV4-1 and TRBJ2-5; 10 bases fit TRBD2. Per the germline V gene, CDR1 is MGHRA and CDR2 is YSYEKL. J gave up 3 bases and V 5 bases, and 3 bases lay outside the gene matches. The CDR3 extends over 14 amino acids. CDR3 region: CASSTGLAEETQYF. For the CDR3, the DNA is TGCGCCAGCAGCACCGGACTAGCGGAAGAGACCCAGTACTTC.

This clone was seen a handful of times. The J gene is TRBJ1-1, the V gene TRBV2; maybe TRBD1 (5 bases). Germline V gene data show CDR1 as SNHLY and CDR2 as FYNNEI. This CDR3 region has 13 residues. The germline V and J ends were trimmed by 8 bases and 1 base, with 11 bases remaining between them. Here the CDR3 reads CASGAGTNTEAFF. CDR3 nucleotide sequence: TGTGCCAGCGGGGCGGGAACGAACACTGAAGCTTTCTTT.

CDR3: CASSLADSGQGGIEQYF. The CDR3 DNA is TGCGCCAGCAGCTTGGCCGACTCCGGACAGGGGGGGATCGAGCAGTACTTC. This chain uses TRBV5-1 with TRBJ2-7; 10 bases are shared with TRBD1. V shed 0 bases and J 6 bases; nucleotides not matched to a gene: 12. CDR1 is SGHRS, CDR2 YFSETQ, per germline. The CDR3 spans 17 residues.

The chain recombines TRBV5-4 with TRBJ2-1, with 7 bases identical to TRBD2. CDR3 length equals 13 residues. V was clipped by 2 bases and J by 6 bases; unmatched bases: 2. Germline CDR1 SGHNT, CDR2 YYREEE (reference sequence). The CDR3 DNA follows: TGTGCCAGCAGCTTAAGCGGGGTCAATGAGCAGTTCTTC. As protein: CASSLSGVNEQFF.

This clone occurred a few times. The chain links TRBV7-2 to TRBJ2-7; TRBD2 matches 12 bases. The V and J ends lost 2 bases and 4 bases, in that order; junction bases with no gene match: 6. The CDR3 extends over 16 amino acids. Per germline, CDR1 SGHTA and CDR2 FQGNSA. CDR3: CASSLSPGLAGYEQYF. CDR3 coding DNA: TGTGCCAGCAGCTTATCACCGGGACTAGCGGGTTACGAGCAGTACTTC.

V gene TRBV7-2 combines with J gene TRBJ1-2; D possibly corresponds to TRBD1 (6 bases). With 3 bases removed from V and 4 bases from J, the gap between germline ends came to 6 bases. The CDR3 consists of 12 residues. In germline, CDR1 is SGHTA, CDR2 FQGNSA. CDR3 DNA: TGTGCCAGCAGCTTGGGGGCCTATGGCTACACCTTC. It specifies CASSLGAYGYTF.

The rearrangement uses TRBV6-4 and TRBJ2-3; 7 bases match TRBD2. The CDR3 spans 14 residues. Germline CDR1 MRHNA, CDR2 SNTAGT. Trimming at V came to 6 bases and at J to 7 bases, leaving 10 bases not matched to a gene. CDR3 loop: CASSRAGSGYTQYF. As DNA, the CDR3 is TGTGCCAGCAGCCGAGCGGGGAGTGGGTATACGCAGTATTTT.

The chain recombines TRBV4-1 with TRBJ1-3; no firm D call. V was clipped by 0 bases and J by 0 bases, with 12 bases between them. Germline CDR1 is MGHRA and CDR2 is YSYEKL. CDR3 length: 17 amino acids. The CDR3 nucleotides are TGCGCCAGCAGCCAAGATCCTGTGGAGATCTCTGGAAACACCATATATTTT. This gives the protein CASSQDPVEISGNTIYF.

The chain employs TRBV2 and TRBJ2-2; D not resolved. Germline CDR1 is SNHLY and CDR2 is FYNNEI. Trimming removed 7 bases at V and 2 bases at J, with 11 bases between. This CDR3 is built from 14 residues. In nucleotides, the CDR3 is TGTGCCAGCATCCCTCTACTAAACACCGGGGAGCTGTTTTTT. This sequence encodes CASIPLLNTGELFF.

This chain joins TRBV27 and TRBJ1-2; no clear D. V dropped 6 bases and J dropped 0 bases, with 11 bases sitting between them. From germline, CDR1 is MNHEY and CDR2 SMNVEV (reference sequence). The CDR3 has 14 amino acids. CDR3 sequence (DNA): TGTGCCAGCAGCCGGATTGGAGCTAACTATGGCTACACCTTC. Protein: CASSRIGANYGYTF.

The gene calls are TRBV2 and TRBJ2-3, with 8 bases fitting TRBD2. This CDR3 has 16 residues. Per the germline V gene, CDR1 is SNHLY and CDR2 is FYNNEI. V dropped 3 bases and J dropped 2; count of bases not matched to a gene: 7. The CDR3 sequence: CASSEGSGANTDTQYF. CDR3 coding DNA: TGTGCCAGCAGTGAGGGTAGCGGGGCAAACACAGATACGCAGTATTTT.